This note documents a single TCR beta chain sequence. TCRdb re-analysed the RT-PCR reads in MiXCR, keeping a single row per CDR3 protein. The table shows approximately 37,000 distinct CDR3 sequences, with under 40% occurring only once. The sample comes from a study of patients and donors after allogeneic stem cell transplantation. Between the trimmed V and J ends, which lost 5 bases and 10 bases, there was a span of 14 bases. CDR3 length: 13 amino acids. Germline CDR1 SGHAT, CDR2 FQNNGV. Specimen: blood, either unsorted or a sorted T cell fraction (not recorded which). The sequence derives from a human donor who was either an allogeneic HSCT recipient or a stem cell or donor lymphocyte infusion donor (not recorded which). It is not recorded whose cells these are; they may come from a transplant donor. J is TRBJ1-4 and V is TRBV11-2; D possibly corresponds to TRBD1 (5 bases). The DNA of the CDR3 is TGTGCCAGCAGCCCCCGGACAATTGGAAAACTGTTTTTT. Encoded protein: CASSPRTIGKLFF.